The 30 T cell receptor beta chains below come from one sample, sequenced in a study of cytomegalovirus exposure and HLA in healthy donors (dated by TCRdb to about 2017). To prepare the library, the immunoSEQ multiplex PCR assay was applied. A mixture of 60 forward primers for TCR Vbeta segments and 13 reverse primers for TCR Jbeta segments was used in the multiplex PCR. The clones in this table, taken by TCRdb from immuneACCESS, are in-frame only. Not every clone is retained; where verified, under half of the shortfall comes from an unresolved V gene, and the cause of the rest is unknown. Recorded for this sample are some 150,000 clones; about three quarters of them occurred a single time. Of the sample, about 3.9% falls within the top ten clones. The sequenced material came from PBMCs. All receptors come from a man aged 45-60 years in good health and CMV-seropositive.

The chain has TRBV7-8 and TRBJ2-5; D possibly corresponds to TRBD1 (6 bases). V was shortened by 2 bases and J by 5 bases, with 9 bases between the two germline ends. Germline V gives CDR1 SGHVS, CDR2 FQNEAQ. This CDR3 comprises 13 residues. CDR3 protein: CASSLYRVETQYF. The CDR3 nucleotides are TGTGCCAGCAGCTTATACAGGGTGGAGACCCAGTACTTC.

The chain uses TRBV2 and TRBJ1-5, with 11 bases lining up with TRBD1. The V gene end was trimmed by 1 base and the J gene end by 4 bases; junction bases not matched to a gene: 3. This CDR3 region has 16 residues. Germline CDR1 reads SNHLY; CDR2 reads FYNNEI. CDR3 sequence reads: CASSEGGTGGNQPQHF. The DNA for the CDR3 is TGTGCCAGCAGTGAAGGCGGGACAGGGGGGAATCAGCCCCAGCATTTT.

The rearrangement uses TRBV29-1 and TRBJ1-3; D unclear. The CDR3 extends over 13 amino acids. V was clipped by 7 bases and J by 0 bases, with 10 bases between them. Per germline, CDR1 SQVTM and CDR2 ANQGSEA. As DNA, the CDR3 is TGCAGCGCCCAAGGGAGCTCTGGAAACACCATATATTTT. Its protein product is CSAQGSSGNTIYF.

This sequence joins TRBV5-1 and TRBJ2-3, with TRBD1 identical over 8 bases. CDR3 size: 16 residues. Germline trimming cut 4 bases from V and 4 bases from J; bases unmatched to any gene: 11. Germline V gene sequence: CDR1 SGHRS, CDR2 YFSETQ. CDR3 region: CASSVGSTGAADTQYF. The CDR3 coding sequence is TGCGCCAGCAGCGTGGGTTCGACAGGGGCGGCAGATACGCAGTATTTT.

The chain carries TRBV5-6 and TRBJ2-7; 9 bases match TRBD1. J was trimmed by 6 bases and V by 3 bases; bases with no gene match: 16. Germline V gene lookup returns CDR1 SGHDT and CDR2 YYEEEE. The CDR3 is made up of 17 amino acids. The CDR3 here is CASSSSRLWDRVTEQYF. The CDR3 coding sequence is TGTGCCAGCAGCTCCAGTAGGCTCTGGGACAGGGTTACCGAGCAGTACTTC.

This clone has only a few counts. The same CDR3 also results from other DNA sequences found in this sample. V and J are TRBV7-3 and TRBJ2-6; 7 bases are shared with TRBD2. The CDR3 covers 16 residues. The trim removed 2 bases at V and 2 bases at J, leaving 3 bases unmatched. Per germline, CDR1 SGHTA and CDR2 FQGTGA. The CDR3: CASSLSAGAGANVLTF. For the CDR3, the DNA is TGTGCCAGCAGCTTATCCGCGGGGGCTGGGGCCAACGTCCTGACTTTC.

In this sample, this clone turned up a few times. V and J are TRBV9 and TRBJ2-3; TRBD2 matches 10 bases. The germline V gene has CDR1 SGDLS and CDR2 YYNGEE. With 0 bases clipped from V and 2 bases from J, the junction kept 12 bases outside the gene matches. The CDR3 contains 19 residues. The DNA of the CDR3 is TGTGCCAGCAGCGTAGTGGGGTTGTCTAGCGGGAGTAACACAGATACGCAGTATTTT. Protein sequence: CASSVVGLSSGSNTDTQYF.

The chain employs TRBV2 and TRBJ2-7, with TRBD1 matching over 7 bases. This CDR3 has 15 amino acids. V lost 8 bases and J lost 6; bases outside the gene matches: 16. CDR1 is SNHLY, CDR2 FYNNEI, per germline. The CDR3 DNA sequence: TGTGCCAGCCTATTCGGCGGACAGGCCCGTCTCGAGCAGTACTTC. Residues: CASLFGGQARLEQYF.

The chain couples TRBV7-9 to TRBJ2-2, with D maybe TRBD2 (5 bases). Germline V gives CDR1 SEHNR, CDR2 FQNEAQ (reference sequence). The CDR3 covers 15 residues. V shed 8 bases and J shed 2 bases, with 15 bases lying between them. CDR3 loop: CASPSGGRNTGELFF. The CDR3 bases are TGTGCCAGCCCCTCCGGAGGTCGTAACACCGGGGAGCTGTTTTTT.

The V call is TRBV5-1, the J call TRBJ2-2; 10 positions match TRBD2. From germline, CDR1 is SGHRS and CDR2 YFSETQ. V was clipped by 5 bases and J by 2 bases; unmatched bases: 6. CDR3 length: 16 amino acids. The CDR3 is CASSFLAGANTGELFF. In DNA form, the CDR3 reads TGCGCCAGCAGTTTTCTAGCGGGGGCTAACACCGGGGAGCTGTTTTTT.

This clone is a singleton in its sample. The chain is built from TRBV6-5 and TRBJ1-1, with 10 positions matching TRBD1. The length of the CDR3 is 14 residues. Germline CDR1 is MNHEY and CDR2 is SVGAGI. The V segment lost 6 bases and the J segment 4 bases; nucleotides outside the gene matches: 5. The chain's CDR3 is CASRTTGGGTEAFF. CDR3 nucleotide sequence: TGTGCCAGCAGAACGACAGGGGGCGGCACTGAAGCTTTCTTT.

The rearrangement links TRBV10-3 to TRBJ1-2, with TRBD1 matching over 8 bases. Trimming at V came to 4 bases and at J to 7 bases, leaving 2 bases not matched to a gene. This CDR3 comprises 12 residues. Germline CDR1 ENHRY, CDR2 SYGVKD. CDR3 loop: CAISGRGLGYTF. In nucleotides, the CDR3 is TGTGCCATCAGTGGCAGGGGGCTTGGCTACACCTTC.

The gene calls are TRBV4-3 and TRBJ1-2, with TRBD1 as a possible D gene (5 bases). The CDR3 is made up of 15 amino acids. The germline V gene encodes CDR1 LGHNA and CDR2 YSLEER. Trimming left V 0 bases short and J 6 bases short, with 14 bases between. The CDR3 here is CASSQDLQGGDGYTF. CDR3 nucleotide sequence: TGCGCCAGCAGCCAAGATCTGCAGGGAGGCGATGGCTACACCTTC.

Remarks on this clone: Its ends do not fully match the called genes, so a read error is possible. The chain joins TRBV7-9 to TRBJ2-1, with 9 bases that match TRBD2. CDR3 length: 16 residues. Looked up from germline, CDR1 is SEHNR and CDR2 is FQNEAQ (reference sequence). The CDR3 region has the DNA TGTTCCAGCAGCTTAAGTAGCGGGAGTGGTTTCAATGAGCAGTTCTTC. Translating gives CSSSLSSGSGFNEQFF. Combining the CDR3 with reference TRBV7-9 and TRBJ2-1 gives the whole variable domain DTGVSQNPRHKITKRGQNVTFRCDPISEHNRLYWYRQTLGQGPEFLTYFQNEAQLEKSRLLSDRFSAERPKGSFSTLEIQRTEQGDSAMYLCSSSLSSGSGFNEQFFGPGTRLTVL.

V is TRBV28 and J is TRBJ2-7; D gene unclear. Germline loops: CDR1 MDHEN, CDR2 SYDVKM. The V and J ends lost 4 bases and 3 bases respectively, with 13 bases between them. CDR3 size: 14 residues. The CDR3 region is CASSSRRSIYEQYF. Written as DNA, the CDR3 is TGTGCCAGCAGTTCGAGACGGAGTATCTACGAGCAGTACTTC.

This clone was found a few times. The CDR3 region has the DNA TGTGCCAGCATCCGGGACAGGAGTGAAAAACTGTTTTTT. Translation gives CASIRDRSEKLFF. The gene calls are TRBV2 and TRBJ1-4, with TRBD1 matching 8 bases. Germline trimming cut 7 bases from V and 7 bases from J; bases unmatched to any gene: 5. CDR1 and CDR2 (germline): SNHLY, FYNNEI. This CDR3 has 13 residues.

This clone was recorded only once. The chain has TRBV28 and TRBJ2-7; D is ambiguous. Germline-derived CDR1 and CDR2 are MDHEN and SYDVKM. The CDR3 is 11 residues long. Trimming cost V 4 bases and J 3 bases, with 4 bases left between them. The CDR3, as DNA: TGTGCCAGCAGTTCTAGCTACGAGCAGTACTTC. Encoded protein: CASSSSYEQYF.

The chain joins TRBV5-1 to TRBJ2-5, with D uncertain. The tail of the sequence fits TRBJ2-7 better, so the J call may be wrong. The length of the CDR3 is 13 residues. Germline CDR1 reads SGHRS; CDR2 reads YFSETQ. The CDR3 reads CASSLDTAYEQYF. CDR3 DNA: TGCGCCAGCAGCCTTGACACAGCCTACGAGCAGTACTTC.

The rearrangement uses TRBV9 and TRBJ1-2; no clear D. CDR3 length equals 15 residues. Trimming left V 4 bases short and J 0 bases short, with 13 bases between. Germline V gene data show CDR1 as SGDLS and CDR2 as YYNGEE. This chain's CDR3 is CASSPRSETNYGYTF. The CDR3 DNA is TGTGCCAGCAGCCCCAGGTCAGAGACTAACTATGGCTACACCTTC.

This chain links TRBV7-2 with TRBJ1-5; D is undetermined. The CDR3 loop spans 15 amino acids. Trimming left V 6 bases short and J 4 bases short, with 16 bases between. Germline assignment: CDR1 SGHTA and CDR2 FQGNSA. The CDR3 loop reads CASSYDIQVNQPQHF. In DNA form, the CDR3 reads TGTGCCAGCAGTTACGACATTCAGGTGAATCAGCCCCAGCATTTT.

The chain employs TRBV27 and TRBJ2-1; TRBD2 is a possible D gene (6 bases). Germline CDR1 reads MNHEY; CDR2 reads SMNVEV (reference sequence). V was trimmed by 8 bases and J by 4 bases, leaving 15 bases between them. The CDR3 totals 14 residues. This CDR3 is CASGAGLLYNEQFF. As DNA, the CDR3 is TGTGCCAGCGGGGCGGGGCTACTTTACAATGAGCAGTTCTTC.

DNA of the CDR3: TGTGCCAGCAGTGAATATAGGGGTGCCAAAAACATTCAGTACTTC. Protein sequence: CASSEYRGAKNIQYF. The rearrangement joins TRBV25-1 to TRBJ2-4; maybe TRBD1 (5 bases). Germline V lookup: CDR1 MGHDK, CDR2 SYGVNS. Trimming removed 0 bases at V and 1 base at J, with 7 bases between. CDR3 size: 15 residues.

V gene TRBV7-2 combines with J gene TRBJ1-1; D is possibly TRBD1 (5 bases). Per germline, CDR1 SGHTA and CDR2 FQGNSA. The V end lost 5 bases, the J end lost 7 bases, and 14 bases lay between the germline ends. The CDR3 length is 13 residues. For the CDR3, the DNA is TGTGCCAGCAGCGACACTCGCGACAGTGAAGCTTTCTTT. It specifies CASSDTRDSEAFF.

CDR3 DNA: TGTGCCAGCAGCTTCAGGGGGAATGAGCAGTTCTTC. Translating gives CASSFRGNEQFF. V and J are TRBV11-2 and TRBJ2-1, with 7 bases identical to TRBD1. V dropped 3 bases and J dropped 7; count of bases not matched to a gene: 0. Germline CDR1 SGHAT, CDR2 FQNNGV. The CDR3 length is 12 residues.

V gene TRBV5-6 combines with J gene TRBJ2-7, with TRBD1 as a possible D gene (6 bases). The CDR3 has 15 amino acids. CDR1 and CDR2 (germline): SGHDT, YYEEEE. V was cut by 0 bases and J by 4 bases, with 14 bases left in between. The CDR3 bases are TGTGCCAGCAGCTTGGCAACCGGACAGACTTACGAGCAGTACTTC. Its protein product is CASSLATGQTYEQYF. Full variable domain (remainder filled in from reference TRBV5-6 and TRBJ2-7): DAGVTQSPTHLIKTRGQQVTLRCSPKSGHDTVSWYQQALGQGPQFIFQYYEEEERQRGNFPDRFSGHQFPNYSSELNVNALLLGDSALYLCASSLATGQTYEQYFGPGTRLTVT.

V is TRBV5-6 and J is TRBJ1-2, with 9 bases fitting TRBD1. The ends lost 4 bases at V and 4 bases at J; junction bases unmatched: 5. CDR1 is SGHDT, CDR2 YYEEEE, per germline. The CDR3 is made up of 14 amino acids. The CDR3 region is CASSGTGFVYGYTF. CDR3 bases: TGTGCCAGCAGCGGGACAGGGTTCGTCTATGGCTACACCTTC. Together with reference TRBV5-6 and TRBJ1-2, the CDR3 gives the full variable domain: DAGVTQSPTHLIKTRGQQVTLRCSPKSGHDTVSWYQQALGQGPQFIFQYYEEEERQRGNFPDRFSGHQFPNYSSELNVNALLLGDSALYLCASSGTGFVYGYTFGSGTRLTVV.

The chain is built from TRBV18 and TRBJ2-3; 9 nucleotides agree with TRBD1. In germline, CDR1 is KGHSH, CDR2 LQKENI. The CDR3 loop spans 14 amino acids. J gave up 8 bases and V 3 bases, and 6 bases lay outside the gene matches. CDR3 residues: CASSPPDRGTTQYF. The CDR3 coding sequence is TGTGCCAGCTCACCGCCGGACAGGGGAACTACGCAGTATTTT.

CDR3 DNA: TGCAGCGCAAAACAGGCTTACGAGCAGTACTTC. This codes for CSAKQAYEQYF. The chain is built from TRBV29-1 and TRBJ2-7; TRBD1 might be the D (5 bases). The CDR3 totals 11 residues. Germline V gene lookup returns CDR1 SQVTM and CDR2 ANQGSEA. Trimming took off 7 bases at V and 4 bases at J, with 11 bases between the two ends.

This chain connects TRBV7-9 to TRBJ1-1; the match to TRBD1 covers 7 bases. This CDR3 has 17 residues. In germline, CDR1 is SEHNR, CDR2 FQNEAQ (reference sequence). V trimming: 2 bases; J trimming: 2 bases; junction bases outside the gene matches: 11. The CDR3, as DNA: TGTGCCAGCAGCTTACTAGGGGGCGTCGGAAAAAACACTGAAGCTTTCTTT. Translation: CASSLLGGVGKNTEAFF. Using reference TRBV7-9 and TRBJ1-1 for the parts outside the CDR3, the full variable domain is DTGVSQNPRHKITKRGQNVTFRCDPISEHNRLYWYRQTLGQGPEFLTYFQNEAQLEKSRLLSDRFSAERPKGSFSTLEIQRTEQGDSAMYLCASSLLGGVGKNTEAFFGQGTRLTVV.

This chain links TRBV18 with TRBJ1-6; tentative D call: TRBD1 (5 bases). Trimming removed 1 base from V and 5 bases from J, with 9 bases in between. From germline, CDR1 is KGHSH and CDR2 LQKENI. There are 15 residues in the CDR3. The CDR3 DNA reads as TGTGCCAGCTCACCACTTCCAGGGAATAATTCACCCCTCCACTTT. Translating it yields CASSPLPGNNSPLHF.